Each of the 6 T cell receptor beta chains below was sequenced from the same sample in a study of read filtering for tumor transcriptome and immune sequencing. From roughly 400 ng of RNA, a library with molecular barcoded alpha/delta and beta/gamma adaptors was made. TCRdb itself ran the reads through MiXCR, one entry per CDR3 protein. The table records roughly 90,000 distinct CDR3 sequences, around an eighth of them present only once. The sample comprised a population of CD138-negative cells sorted from bone marrow. Source of these receptors: a donor aged 40 or over with multiple myeloma.

This clonotype was counted only a few times. The chain combines TRBV19 with TRBJ1-5; 8 positions match TRBD1. There are 14 residues in the CDR3. From germline, CDR1 is LNHDA and CDR2 SQIVND (reference sequence). Trimming took 5 bases from V and 6 from J; bases not matched to a gene: 6. CDR3 sequence (DNA): TGTGCCAGTAGTGTGACAGGGGATGGTCAGCCCCAGCATTTT. It specifies CASSVTGDGQPQHF.

This clonotype was observed at least ten times. The chain recombines TRBV20-1 with TRBJ2-5, with D perhaps matching TRBD1 (6 bases). V was shortened by 0 bases and J by 1 base, with 9 bases between the two germline ends. CDR3 length: 14 residues. CDR1 is DFQATT and CDR2 is SNEGSKA in the germline V gene (reference sequence). CDR3 sequence reads: CSAREQGRQETQYF. Here the CDR3 DNA reads TGCAGTGCTAGAGAGCAGGGGCGCCAAGAGACCCAGTACTTC.

This clonotype has a handful of counts. This sequence joins TRBV28 and TRBJ2-5; 10 nucleotides line up with TRBD2. In germline, CDR1 is MDHEN, CDR2 SYDVKM. The CDR3 totals 15 residues. J lost 5 bases, V lost 3 bases, and 6 bases had no gene match. In DNA form, the CDR3 reads TGTGCCAGCAGTTTTCTAGCGGGAGTCGGCGAGACCCAGTACTTC. Amino acids: CASSFLAGVGETQYF.

This clonotype has at least ten counts. J is TRBJ2-1 and V is TRBV11-1; TRBD2 is a possible D gene (6 bases). V lost 5 bases to trimming and J lost 7 bases, with 9 bases between them. Germline CDR1 SGHAT, CDR2 FQDESV (reference sequence). This CDR3 spans 12 amino acids. CDR3 loop: CASSPTRNEQFF. The DNA of the CDR3 is TGTGCCAGCAGCCCGACTAGGAATGAGCAGTTCTTC. Looking up the rest from reference TRBV11-1 and TRBJ2-1 gives the full variable domain: EAEVAQSPRYKITEKSQAVAFWCDPISGHATLYWYRQILGQGPELLVQFQDESVVDDSQLPKDRFSAERLKGVDSTLKIQPAELGDSAMYLCASSPTRNEQFFGPGTRLTVL.

With respect to this clonotype: A read error may account for a junction end that differs from germline. The chain carries TRBV20-1 and TRBJ2-3; TRBD2 matches 9 bases. Germline values: CDR1 DFQATT, CDR2 SNEGSKA (reference sequence). The CDR3 sequence is 14 residues long. In DNA, the CDR3 is TGCAGTCCTAGCGGGGCTACTAGCACAGATACGCAGTATTTT. The encoded protein is CSPSGATSTDTQYF.

The chain combines TRBV12-3 or TRBV12-4 with TRBJ1-2, with 9 nucleotides matching TRBD1. The CDR3 is made up of 16 amino acids. With 6 bases clipped from V and 4 bases from J, the junction kept 12 bases outside the gene matches. CDR3 in DNA: TGTGCCAGCAGCCCTGGCCGAAGGGACAGGGTCTATGGCTACACCTTC. It yields the protein CASSPGRRDRVYGYTF.